This TCR beta chain was obtained from a study of beta chain bispecific antibodies for T cell cancers. Whole-study results and caveats: Normal T cells contributed less of the targeted TRBV signal than the leukemia cells did. An anti-TRBV5-5 antibody cross-reacts with the highly similar TRBV5-6.

Unique molecular identifier barcodes measured each clonotype's abundance. TCRdb processed the 5' RACE reads anew with MiXCR; each CDR3 protein has one entry. The profile shows just over 20,000 distinct CDR3 sequences, about 2.6% of them singletons. Trimming took 0 bases from V and 11 from J, leaving 1 base between them. Germline V lookup: CDR1 LGHDT, CDR2 YNNKEL (reference sequence). This CDR3 spans 10 amino acids. This clonotype was seen many times. Its specificity is unknown. Blood mononuclear cells were expanded for 3 days using either OKT3 anti-CD3 antibody or CD3/CD28 beads. 5 x 10^4 or so normal T cells were cocultured with 5 x 10^4 or so target cells and bispecific antibody.

The rearrangement joins TRBV3-1 to TRBJ2-2; D gene ambiguous. Sequenced sample: healthy donor T cells cultured with leukemia cells. The origin of this receptor is a human donor in good health. Some clones in this sample may be carry-over from other donors' samples. The CDR3 coding sequence is TGTGCCAGCAGCCAAGAAGAGCTGTTTTTT. Encoded protein: CASSQEELFF.